The 24 T cell receptor beta chains below all came from one sample that was sequenced in a study of cytomegalovirus exposure and HLA in healthy donors (dated by TCRdb to about 2017). Libraries were built with the immunoSEQ multiplex PCR assay. The multiplex PCR relied on a mix of 60 forward primers for TCR Vbeta segments and 13 reverse primers for TCR Jbeta segments. TCRdb mirrors the immuneACCESS table, restricted to in-frame sequences. Some clones are absent from its copies; in checked studies, under half trace to an unresolved V gene, and the reason for the others is unknown. Counted in this sample were approximately 110,000 clones; around 80% of them appeared once. The ten biggest clones cover 0.2% to 0.25% of the sample. Sequenced input: PBMCs. These receptors were obtained from a man aged 45-65 years in good health and CMV-seronegative.

This chain connects TRBV6-1 to TRBJ1-1, with D uncertain. There are 15 residues in the CDR3. Germline V CDR1 and CDR2: MNHNS, SASEGT. The V end lost 4 bases, the J end lost 0 bases, and 12 bases lay between the germline ends. The CDR3 DNA is TGTGCCAGCAGTGTTGAGGGTAACCTGAACACTGAAGCTTTCTTT. It codes for CASSVEGNLNTEAFF.

This chain connects TRBV9 to TRBJ2-4; no clear D gene. The CDR3 totals 15 residues. V gave up 0 bases and J gave up 4 bases, with 11 bases separating them. CDR1 SGDLS and CDR2 YYNGEE come from the germline V gene. CDR3 protein: CASSVGYTSKNIQYF. The CDR3 region has the DNA TGTGCCAGCAGCGTAGGATACACGTCTAAAAACATTCAGTACTTC.

V gene TRBV7-9 combines with J gene TRBJ2-2; possibly TRBD1 for D (5 bases). The germline CDR1 and CDR2 sequences are SEHNR and FQNEAQ (reference sequence). The CDR3 is 13 amino acids. The V and J ends lost 6 bases and 5 bases respectively, with 10 bases between them. Written as DNA, the CDR3 is TGTGCCAGCAGGGCAGGGTTAACCGGGGAGCTGTTTTTT. It translates to CASRAGLTGELFF.

This clone was counted only a few times. J is TRBJ2-2 and V is TRBV5-1; no clear D. Trimming took 1 base from V and 1 from J, leaving 5 bases between them. The CDR3 has 14 residues. In germline, CDR1 is SGHRS, CDR2 YFSETQ. The CDR3 spells CASSLQLNTGELFF. CDR3 DNA: TGCGCCAGCAGCTTGCAGTTGAACACCGGGGAGCTGTTTTTT.

V is TRBV6-6 and J is TRBJ1-6; D unresolved. Germline CDR1 is MNHNY and CDR2 is SVGAGI (reference sequence). V was trimmed by 2 bases and J by 9 bases, leaving 11 bases between them. The CDR3 runs to 14 residues. The CDR3 loop is CASSYEGGGSPLHF. Written as DNA, the CDR3 is TGTGCCAGCAGTTACGAGGGCGGTGGTTCACCCCTCCACTTT.

This clone turned up a few times. CDR3 region: CASSFQGGNQPQHF. CDR3 sequence (DNA): TGTGCCAGCAGCTTTCAGGGGGGCAATCAGCCCCAGCATTTT. The rearrangement uses TRBV13 and TRBJ1-5; TRBD1 matches 7 bases. The V gene's germline CDR1 is PRHDT and CDR2 FYEKMQ (reference sequence). The junction had 1 base not matched to a gene; V was cut back by 3 bases and J by 2 bases. The CDR3 totals 14 residues.

Only one count was recorded for this clone. The gene calls are TRBV27 and TRBJ1-4; TRBD1 agrees at 7 bases. Germline CDR1 MNHEY, CDR2 SMNVEV (reference sequence). This CDR3 contains 16 residues. Trimming at V came to 6 bases and at J to 4 bases, leaving 11 bases not matched to a gene. The CDR3 DNA is TGTGCCAGCAGACTTAACACCGGGACAGTTAATGAAAAACTGTTTTTT. Amino acids: CASRLNTGTVNEKLFF.

The chain links TRBV27 to TRBJ1-1; D is possibly TRBD1 (5 bases). This CDR3 has 14 amino acids. In germline, CDR1 is MNHEY, CDR2 SMNVEV (reference sequence). The germline V and J ends were trimmed by 3 bases and 6 bases, with 14 bases remaining between them. The CDR3 DNA sequence: TGTGCCAGCAGTTTGGGGGGTTGGACATCTGAAGCTTTCTTT. Encoded protein: CASSLGGWTSEAFF.

The chain carries TRBV9 and TRBJ2-1, with D possibly being TRBD2 (6 bases). The CDR3 spans 15 residues. The germline V gene encodes CDR1 SGDLS and CDR2 YYNGEE. The V and J ends lost 1 base and 7 bases respectively, with 15 bases between them. DNA for the CDR3: TGTGCCAGCAGCGTAAGACGGGAGCCTTGGAATGAGCAGTTCTTC. It translates to CASSVRREPWNEQFF.

The chain employs TRBV28 and TRBJ1-5; D unclear. There are 13 residues in the CDR3. The germline CDR1 and CDR2 sequences are MDHEN and SYDVKM. V shed 6 bases and J shed 6 bases, with 12 bases lying between them. The CDR3 reads CASSSAGSQPQHF. CDR3 sequence (DNA): TGTGCCAGCAGCTCGGCAGGCAGTCAGCCCCAGCATTTT. Full variable domain (outside the CDR3, taken from reference TRBV28 and TRBJ1-5): DVKVTQSSRYLVKRTGEKVFLECVQDMDHENMFWYRQDPGLGLRLIYFSYDVKMKEKGDIPEGYSVSREKKERFSLILESASTNQTSMYLCASSSAGSQPQHFGDGTRLSIL.

In nucleotides, the CDR3 is TGTGCCAGCAGGAGGACTAGGGCGAACACCGGGGAGCTGTTTTTT. Its protein product is CASRRTRANTGELFF. This sequence joins TRBV6-1 and TRBJ2-2; 7 positions match TRBD2. The length of the CDR3 is 15 residues. The V and J ends lost 6 bases and 0 bases, in that order; junction bases with no gene match: 4. The germline V gene encodes CDR1 MNHNS and CDR2 SASEGT.

The rearrangement uses TRBV5-1 and TRBJ1-2; 10 bases line up with TRBD1. The V gene end was trimmed by 4 bases and the J gene end by 6 bases; junction bases not matched to a gene: 9. The CDR3 runs 15 residues. Germline assignment: CDR1 SGHRS and CDR2 YFSETQ. CDR3 coding DNA: TGCGCCAGCAGCGAATCCGGGACAGGGGTGAATGGCTACACCTTC. Amino acid sequence: CASSESGTGVNGYTF.

J is TRBJ2-7 and V is TRBV29-1; D possibly corresponds to TRBD1 (6 bases). The CDR3 is 12 amino acids. Germline V lookup: CDR1 SQVTM, CDR2 ANQGSEA. V was trimmed by 4 bases and J by 5 bases, leaving 12 bases between them. CDR3 nucleotide sequence: TGCAGCGTTGCTTGGGGGCCGCACGAGCAGTACTTC. The encoded protein is CSVAWGPHEQYF.

The chain carries TRBV7-2 and TRBJ2-3; D is ambiguous. The CDR3 sequence is 14 residues long. V was pared by 5 bases and J by 0 bases, with 9 bases between. CDR1 is SGHTA and CDR2 is FQGNSA in the germline V gene. CDR3 residues: CASSPRASTDTQYF. CDR3 in DNA: TGTGCCAGCAGCCCCCGAGCGAGCACAGATACGCAGTATTTT.

The CDR3 DNA reads as TGTACAAGTCAGGCTAGCGGGAGGGTAGAGACCCAGTACTTC. Encoded protein: CTSQASGRVETQYF. This chain uses TRBV28 with TRBJ2-5; 12 nucleotides align to TRBD2. The CDR3 has 14 residues. CDR1 MDHEN and CDR2 SYDVKM come from the germline V gene.

V and J are TRBV18 and TRBJ2-1; 7 nucleotides align to TRBD2. Per the germline V gene, CDR1 is KGHSH and CDR2 is LQKENI. This CDR3 is 15 amino acids long. Unmatched junction bases numbered 8, after V lost 5 bases and J lost 4 bases. The CDR3 DNA is TGTGCCAGCTCATCTTCCGCGGGGGAATACAATGAGCAGTTCTTC. Its translation: CASSSSAGEYNEQFF.

This sequence joins TRBV19 and TRBJ2-6; D call uncertain. The CDR3 sequence is 13 residues long. Germline V gives CDR1 LNHDA, CDR2 SQIVND (reference sequence). The V end was cut by 6 bases, the J end by 1 base, with 4 bases between. CDR3 DNA sequence: TGTGCCAGTAGACTTTCTGGGGCCAACGTCCTGACTTTC. It specifies CASRLSGANVLTF.

The chain employs TRBV11-3 and TRBJ1-1, with TRBD1 matching 12 bases. V lost 5 bases and J lost 8; bases outside the gene matches: 6. The CDR3 length is 14 residues. The germline V gene encodes CDR1 SGHNT and CDR2 YENEEA. This CDR3 reads CASSQGQGASEAFF. The DNA of the CDR3 is TGTGCCAGCAGCCAGGGACAGGGGGCGTCCGAAGCTTTCTTT.

The chain is built from TRBV5-1 and TRBJ2-7, with 9 bases identical to TRBD2. Germline V lookup: CDR1 SGHRS, CDR2 YFSETQ. Germline trimming cut 5 bases from V and 2 bases from J; bases unmatched to any gene: 2. CDR3 length equals 13 residues. Here the CDR3 reads CASRTSGTYEQYF. The CDR3 DNA reads as TGCGCCAGCAGGACTAGCGGAACCTACGAGCAGTACTTC.

In DNA form, the CDR3 reads TGCACCAGCTGGCGAGGGACTAGCCCCTACGAGCAGTACTTC. The encoded protein is CTSWRGTSPYEQYF. The chain joins TRBV1 to TRBJ2-5; the table's D call, TRBD2, has no DNA check behind it. Matching the DNA end better, TRBJ2-7 makes the J call doubtful. TRBV1 is termed a pseudogene. The CDR3 spans 14 residues.

The chain couples TRBV4-2 to TRBJ2-5, with 10 bases aligning to TRBD2. Trimming cost V 4 bases and J 11 bases; bases outside gene matches: 16. This CDR3 is 16 amino acids long. Germline V lookup: CDR1 LGHNA, CDR2 YNFKEQ. The CDR3 nucleotides read TGTGCCAGCAGCCGTGAGGGTGTAGCGGGGGGCCGGGAGCAGTACTTC. Its protein is CASSREGVAGGREQYF.

The V gene is TRBV5-1, the J gene TRBJ2-5, with 13 bases identical to TRBD2. This CDR3 region has 16 residues. Germline CDR1 SGHRS, CDR2 YFSETQ. After removal of 2 bases from V and 9 bases from J, the junction contained 10 bases not matched to a gene. CDR3 bases: TGCGCCAGCAGCTTCCCCGGGACTAGCGGGATGACGTCCCAGTACTTC. Amino acids: CASSFPGTSGMTSQYF. The variable domain in full, with the rest retrieved from reference TRBV5-1 and TRBJ2-5, is KAGVTQTPRYLIKTRGQQVTLSCSPISGHRSVSWYQQTPGQGLQFLFEYFSETQRNKGNFPGRFSGRQFSNSRSEMNVSTLELGDSALYLCASSFPGTSGMTSQYFGPGTRLLVL.

The rearrangement links TRBV5-1 to TRBJ2-1, with 7 bases matching TRBD2. This CDR3 is built from 15 residues. Germline values: CDR1 SGHRS, CDR2 YFSETQ. V shed 3 bases and J 9 bases; nucleotides not matched to a gene: 12. This chain's CDR3 is CASSYYGLGSFEQFF. In nucleotides, the CDR3 is TGCGCCAGCAGCTACTACGGACTAGGTAGTTTTGAGCAGTTCTTC.

This chain joins TRBV4-3 and TRBJ1-1, with D possibly being TRBD1 (5 bases). In germline, CDR1 is LGHNA, CDR2 YSLEER. There are 15 residues in the CDR3. V shed 0 bases and J shed 9 bases, with 17 bases lying between them. CDR3 DNA sequence: TGCGCCAGCAGCCAAGACGGGGGGGTGGAGAGTAAAGCTTTCTTT. Its translation: CASSQDGGVESKAFF.